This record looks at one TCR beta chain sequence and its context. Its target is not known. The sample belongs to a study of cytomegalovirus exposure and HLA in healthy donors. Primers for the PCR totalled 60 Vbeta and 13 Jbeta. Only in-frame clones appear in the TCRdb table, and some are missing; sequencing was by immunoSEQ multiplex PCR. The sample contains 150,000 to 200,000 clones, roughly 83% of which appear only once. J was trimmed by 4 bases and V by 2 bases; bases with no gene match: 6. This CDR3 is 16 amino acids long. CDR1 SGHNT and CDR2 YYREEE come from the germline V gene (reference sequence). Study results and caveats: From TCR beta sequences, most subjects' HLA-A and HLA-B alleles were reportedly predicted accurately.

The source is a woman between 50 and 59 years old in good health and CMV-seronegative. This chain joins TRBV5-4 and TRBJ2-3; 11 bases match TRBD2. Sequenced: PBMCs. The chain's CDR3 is CASSLEPGLAADTQYF. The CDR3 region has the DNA TGTGCCAGCAGCTTAGAACCGGGACTAGCGGCAGATACGCAGTATTTT.